This T cell receptor (beta chain) was sequenced during a study of blood T cell repertoires in COVID-19. Profiled with immunoSEQ multiplex PCR; TCRdb holds only in-frame clones, not every one. The table lists fewer than 100,000 clones, approximately 87% of them singletons. From germline, CDR1 is LNHNV and CDR2 YYDKDF (reference sequence). The V gene lost 5 bases and the J gene lost 3 bases, with 13 bases spanning the gap. The CDR3 consists of 14 residues. The chain uses TRBV15 and TRBJ2-5; TRBD1 might be the D (5 bases). Sequencing input: peripheral blood. The origin of this receptor is a human donor in a cohort sampled during active COVID-19. The CDR3 spells CATSRGDSKETQYF. The CDR3 region has the DNA TGTGCCACCAGCCGAGGTGACAGTAAAGAGACCCAGTACTTC. The variable domain in full, with the rest retrieved from reference TRBV15 and TRBJ2-5, is DAMVIQNPRYQVTQFGKPVTLSCSQTLNHNVMYWYQQKSSQAPKLLFHYYDKDFNNEADTPDNFQSRRPNTSFCFLDIRSPGLGDTAMYLCATSRGDSKETQYFGPGTRLLVL.